Only a few counts were recorded for the clone carrying this T cell receptor beta chain. The antigen remains undetermined. This sample was included in a study of cytomegalovirus exposure and HLA in healthy donors. Whole-study findings and limits: It was reportedly the case that the classifier diagnosed cytomegalovirus status with high specificity and sensitivity. Being indistinguishable, some V segments were excluded, TRBV6-2 and TRBV6-3 among them.

CDR1 and CDR2 from the germline V gene are SQVTM and ANQGSEA. CDR3 length: 14 amino acids. With 4 bases clipped from V and 4 bases from J, the junction kept 6 bases outside the gene matches. The PCR made use of 60 Vbeta and 13 Jbeta primers. Per the original methods: Some 11 million of the 60 million to 80 million unique TCR beta chains counted in a later analysis were shared. Some clones are missing from TCRdb's copy, which holds only in-frame ones; the method was immunoSEQ multiplex PCR. From that table come the V and J calls and clone size; the DNA was used to work out D and trimming. The sample yields 50,000 to 70,000 clones, less than 70% seen once.

The receptor was isolated from a man aged 25-45 years in good health and CMV-seronegative. The sample was PBMCs. V is TRBV29-1 and J is TRBJ2-3; 9 bases fit TRBD1. The CDR3 bases are TGCAGCGTTGCGACAGGGGGGACCTCAGATACGCAGTATTTT. Translating gives CSVATGGTSDTQYF.